A selection of T cell receptor beta chains follows, all from one sample in a study of molecular identifiers for immune sequencing clone quantification. Using its own MiXCR run on the PCR reads, TCRdb lists one record per CDR3 protein. Among 490,000 or so distinct CDR3 sequences listed, about a fifth were seen once. Material for sequencing was naive CD8+ T cells from blood, with Jurkat cell RNA spiked in. The receptors were sampled from a human donor in good health. Some libraries in this study had Jurkat cell RNA spiked in. The CDR3 runs from the conserved cysteine through the conserved F or W. D genes are given only for firm matches. Some rows have no size entry. The others give once, few or many, or a class for an expanded clone.

D gene	clone size	V gene	J gene	CDR3 protein	CDR3 DNA
TRBD1	.	TRBV13	TRBJ1-1	CASSPQGEPNTEAFF	TGTGCCAGCAGCCCACAGGGGGAGCCGAACACTGAAGCTTTCTTT
.	.	TRBV27	TRBJ2-3	CASSLTTPHGADTQYF	TGTGCCAGCAGTTTAACGACTCCCCACGGCGCAGATACGCAGTATTTT
TRBD1	.	TRBV12-3/TRBV12-4	TRBJ1-4	CASSLSRGTGENEKLFF	TGTGCCAGCAGTTTATCACGGGGAACAGGGGAGAATGAAAAACTGTTTTTT
.	many	TRBV6-5	TRBJ1-5	CASSIDRTSNQPQHF	TGTGCCAGCAGTATAGACAGAACTAGCAATCAGCCCCAGCATTTT
TRBD2	.	TRBV28	TRBJ2-3	CASSFHSGSPDNTQYF	TGTGCCAGCAGTTTTCATAGCGGGAGCCCGGATAATACGCAGTATTTT
TRBD1	.	TRBV6-5	TRBJ2-3	CASTLGTASTDTQYF	TGTGCCAGCACCTTGGGGACAGCTAGCACAGATACGCAGTATTTT
TRBD2	many	TRBV29-1	TRBJ2-2	CSVEREWNTGELFF	TGCAGCGTTGAGCGGGAGTGGAACACCGGGGAGCTGTTTTTT
.	many	TRBV5-1	TRBJ2-7	CASSVGLGRAYEQYF	TGCGCCAGCAGTGTCGGGCTGGGGCGGGCCTACGAGCAGTACTTC
TRBD1	many	TRBV7-9	TRBJ1-4	CASSPQTGFDEKLFF	TGTGCCAGCAGCCCGCAGACAGGGTTTGATGAAAAACTGTTTTTT
.	many	TRBV27	TRBJ2-3	CASSLLGTDTQYF	TGTGCCAGCAGTTTACTCGGCACAGATACGCAGTATTTT
.	many	TRBV29-1	TRBJ1-2	CSSENLENPNYGYTF	TGCAGCTCCGAAAATCTGGAAAATCCTAACTATGGCTACACCTTC
.	.	TRBV6-1	TRBJ1-2	CASSEWDGYNYGYTF	TGTGCCAGCAGTGAATGGGACGGATATAACTATGGCTACACCTTC
TRBD2	.	TRBV7-2	TRBJ2-5	CASLRAGGQETQYF	TGTGCCAGCCTTCGAGCGGGGGGCCAAGAGACCCAGTACTTC
.	few	TRBV6-2/TRBV6-3	TRBJ2-7	CASSRTTPGLSPYEQYF	TGTGCCAGCAGCCGCACCACCCCGGGACTCTCCCCCTACGAGCAGTACTTC
TRBD2	.	TRBV12-3/TRBV12-4	TRBJ2-1	CASSPGGGGAFNEQFF	TGTGCCAGCAGCCCGGGGGGCGGGGGGGCCTTCAATGAGCAGTTCTTC
.	many	TRBV27	TRBJ1-2	CASSLSNYGYTF	TGTGCCAGCAGTTTATCTAACTATGGCTACACCTTC
.	many	TRBV28	TRBJ1-2	CASETPKGIHGYTF	TGTGCCAGCGAAACCCCAAAGGGAATACATGGCTACACCTTC
.	.	TRBV7-9	TRBJ1-3	CASSLVSGFTPSGNTIYF	TGTGCCAGCAGCTTAGTGAGCGGCTTTACGCCCTCTGGAAACACCATATATTTT
.	few	TRBV25-1	TRBJ1-6	CTSSGTGFSSPLHF	TGTACCAGCAGTGGAACAGGGTTTAGTTCACCCCTCCACTTT
.	many	TRBV14	TRBJ2-3	CASSQDPAAVRDTQYF	TGTGCCAGCAGCCAAGATCCAGCGGCGGTTCGAGATACGCAGTATTTT
.	.	TRBV5-4	TRBJ1-1	CASSLLSGAVTEAFF	TGTGCCAGCAGCTTGTTGTCGGGGGCTGTCACTGAAGCTTTCTTT
.	few	TRBV10-3	TRBJ1-1	CAISDFGSVEADTEAFF	TGTGCCATCAGTGACTTTGGTTCGGTGGAAGCGGACACTGAAGCTTTCTTT
TRBD2	few	TRBV6-6	TRBJ2-1	CASSYVAGMYNEQFF	TGTGCCAGCAGTTACGTAGCGGGGATGTACAATGAGCAGTTCTTC
TRBD1	few	TRBV20-1	TRBJ2-7	CSAAPRQGAFIYEQYF	TGCAGTGCTGCCCCACGACAGGGGGCTTTTATCTACGAGCAGTACTTC
.	many	TRBV14	TRBJ2-7	CASSQAPGVYEQYF	TGTGCCAGCAGCCAAGCCCCAGGAGTCTACGAGCAGTACTTC
.	few	TRBV15	TRBJ2-1	CATSRDFDSYNEQFF	TGTGCCACCAGCAGAGATTTTGATTCTTACAATGAGCAGTTCTTC